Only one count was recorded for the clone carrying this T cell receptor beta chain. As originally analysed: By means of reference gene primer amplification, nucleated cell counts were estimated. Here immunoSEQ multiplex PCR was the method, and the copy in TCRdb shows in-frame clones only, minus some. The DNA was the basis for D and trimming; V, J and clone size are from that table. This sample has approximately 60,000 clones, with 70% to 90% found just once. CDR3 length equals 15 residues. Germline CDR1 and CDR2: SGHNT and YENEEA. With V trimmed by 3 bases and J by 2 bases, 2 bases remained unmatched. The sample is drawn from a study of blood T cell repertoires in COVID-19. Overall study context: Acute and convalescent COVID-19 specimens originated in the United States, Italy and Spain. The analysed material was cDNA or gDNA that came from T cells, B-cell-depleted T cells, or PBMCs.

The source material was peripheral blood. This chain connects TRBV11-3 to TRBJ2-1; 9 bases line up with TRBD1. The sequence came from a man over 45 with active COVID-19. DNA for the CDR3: TGTGCCAGCAGCTTCGACAGGGGGACCTACAATGAGCAGTTCTTC. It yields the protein CASSFDRGTYNEQFF.